A single sample is the source of the 11 T cell receptor beta chains below, sequenced in a study of OX40 agonist ivuxolimab in advanced cancers. Only in-frame clones appear in the TCRdb table, and some are missing; sequencing was by immunoSEQ multiplex PCR. The sample has 30,000 to 40,000 clones, approximately 90% seen once. The material sequenced was CD4+ or CD8+ T cells sorted from blood, taken in a trial of the OX40 agonist ivuxolimab. The source is an adult with an advanced solid tumor such as melanoma, head and neck, liver or kidney cancer.

The chain couples TRBV28 to TRBJ1-1, with D perhaps TRBD1 (5 bases). Per germline, CDR1 MDHEN and CDR2 SYDVKM. The CDR3 has 15 amino acids. The V gene lost 4 bases and the J gene lost 4 bases, with 16 bases spanning the gap. The CDR3 is CASSSGPGGGTEAFF. The DNA for the CDR3 is TGTGCCAGCAGTTCGGGACCCGGCGGGGGCACTGAAGCTTTCTTT.

This chain uses TRBV25-1 with TRBJ1-3; D ambiguous. The CDR3 has 11 residues. With 6 bases removed from V and 5 bases from J, the gap between germline ends came to 5 bases. The germline gives CDR1 MGHDK, CDR2 SYGVNS. The CDR3 bases are TGTGCCAGCAGGACCCGAAACACCATATATTTT. Translated: CASRTRNTIYF.

Concerning this clone itself: Other DNA sequences in this specimen translate into the identical CDR3. The CDR3 nucleotides read TGTGCCAGCAGCCCATCCTACGAGCAGTACTTC. Amino acids: CASSPSYEQYF. The V gene is TRBV2, the J gene TRBJ2-7; D is uncertain. CDR1 is SNHLY, CDR2 FYNNEI, per germline. The CDR3 spans 11 residues. Deletions cut 6 bases from V and 1 base from J, with 4 bases between.

This chain connects TRBV7-9 to TRBJ1-1, with TRBD1 as a possible D gene (6 bases). The CDR3 runs to 14 residues. With 5 bases removed from V and 4 bases from J, the gap between germline ends came to 14 bases. Germline CDR1 and CDR2: SEHNR and FQNEAQ (reference sequence). DNA of the CDR3: TGTGCCAGCAGCCCGCCCATCAGGGGCACTGAAGCTTTCTTT. Residues: CASSPPIRGTEAFF.

V gene TRBV5-4 combines with J gene TRBJ1-2; the D gene is possibly TRBD1 (5 bases). CDR1 and CDR2 from the germline V gene are SGHNT and YYREEE (reference sequence). The CDR3 consists of 14 residues. The V and J ends lost 4 bases and 7 bases respectively, with 17 bases between them. CDR3 coding DNA: TGTGCCAGCAGCCGGGACCGCCGTTCGCCTGGCTACACCTTC. It specifies CASSRDRRSPGYTF.

The chain couples TRBV15 to TRBJ1-5; D gene uncertain. V gave up 1 base and J gave up 2 bases, with 21 bases separating them. Germline V gives CDR1 LNHNV, CDR2 YYDKDF (reference sequence). The length of the CDR3 is 19 residues. The CDR3 DNA reads as TGTGCCACCAGCAGAGCCCCGGGCAGGTACGAGGTAGGCAATCAGCCCCAGCATTTT. It codes for CATSRAPGRYEVGNQPQHF.

V usage is TRBV5-4 and J usage is TRBJ2-4, with D possibly matching TRBD2 (5 bases). V lost 3 bases, J lost 3 bases, and 16 bases lay in between. Germline values: CDR1 SGHNT, CDR2 YYREEE (reference sequence). The CDR3 runs to 16 residues. The CDR3 loop reads CASSSPEGEGKNIQYF. In DNA, the CDR3 is TGTGCCAGCAGCTCCCCTGAGGGAGAGGGCAAAAACATTCAGTACTTC. Full variable domain (missing parts from reference TRBV5-4 and TRBJ2-4): ETGVTQSPTHLIKTRGQQVTLRCSSQSGHNTVSWYQQALGQGPQFIFQYYREEENGRGNFPPRFSGLQFPNYSSELNVNALELDDSALYLCASSSPEGEGKNIQYFGAGTRLSVL.

The rearrangement uses TRBV28 and TRBJ2-7; 8 bases map to TRBD2. Losses at the gene ends were 4 bases for V and 12 bases for J; bases not matched to a gene: 5. Germline values: CDR1 MDHEN, CDR2 SYDVKM. This CDR3 has 11 residues. This CDR3 is CASSSSGGWYF. In DNA, the CDR3 is TGTGCCAGCAGTTCCTCGGGGGGGTGGTACTTC.

The chain uses TRBV4-2 and TRBJ2-5, with a weak D call TRBD2 (6 bases). Trimming cost V 5 bases and J 1 base, with 11 bases left between them. This CDR3 is built from 14 residues. The germline CDR1 and CDR2 sequences are LGHNA and YNFKEQ. The CDR3 nucleotides read TGTGCCAGCAGCACCGGGACTGGCCAAGAGACCCAGTACTTC. Protein: CASSTGTGQETQYF.

In this sample, this clone turned up once. This chain joins TRBV5-1 and TRBJ1-1; D gene unclear. Germline values: CDR1 SGHRS, CDR2 YFSETQ. Trimming took off 5 bases at V and 0 bases at J, with 8 bases between the two ends. This CDR3 has 13 amino acids. The CDR3 DNA reads as TGCGCCAGCAGGGCGGATTTGAACACTGAAGCTTTCTTT. It translates to CASRADLNTEAFF.

The J gene is TRBJ2-7, the V gene TRBV13; the match to TRBD2 covers 12 bases. Per the germline V gene, CDR1 is PRHDT and CDR2 is FYEKMQ (reference sequence). V lost 5 bases and J lost 0; bases outside the gene matches: 14. There are 19 residues in the CDR3. The CDR3 region is CASSTTIDTSGGSSYEQYF. CDR3 DNA sequence: TGTGCCAGCAGCACCACGATTGACACTAGCGGGGGGAGCTCCTACGAGCAGTACTTC.